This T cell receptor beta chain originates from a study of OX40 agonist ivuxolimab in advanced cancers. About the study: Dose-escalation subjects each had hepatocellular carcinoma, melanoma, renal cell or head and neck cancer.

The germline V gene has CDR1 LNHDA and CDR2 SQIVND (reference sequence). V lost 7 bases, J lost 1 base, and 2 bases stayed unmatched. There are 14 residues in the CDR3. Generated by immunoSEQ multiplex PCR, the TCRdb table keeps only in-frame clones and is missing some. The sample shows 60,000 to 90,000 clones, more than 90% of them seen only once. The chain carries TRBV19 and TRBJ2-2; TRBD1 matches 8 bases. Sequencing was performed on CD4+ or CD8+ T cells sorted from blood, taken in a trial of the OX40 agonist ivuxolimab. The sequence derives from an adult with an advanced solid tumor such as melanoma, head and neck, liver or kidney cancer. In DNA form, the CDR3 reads TGTGCCAGTACAGGGGGCTGGAACACCGGGGAGCTGTTTTTT. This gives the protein CASTGGWNTGELFF.